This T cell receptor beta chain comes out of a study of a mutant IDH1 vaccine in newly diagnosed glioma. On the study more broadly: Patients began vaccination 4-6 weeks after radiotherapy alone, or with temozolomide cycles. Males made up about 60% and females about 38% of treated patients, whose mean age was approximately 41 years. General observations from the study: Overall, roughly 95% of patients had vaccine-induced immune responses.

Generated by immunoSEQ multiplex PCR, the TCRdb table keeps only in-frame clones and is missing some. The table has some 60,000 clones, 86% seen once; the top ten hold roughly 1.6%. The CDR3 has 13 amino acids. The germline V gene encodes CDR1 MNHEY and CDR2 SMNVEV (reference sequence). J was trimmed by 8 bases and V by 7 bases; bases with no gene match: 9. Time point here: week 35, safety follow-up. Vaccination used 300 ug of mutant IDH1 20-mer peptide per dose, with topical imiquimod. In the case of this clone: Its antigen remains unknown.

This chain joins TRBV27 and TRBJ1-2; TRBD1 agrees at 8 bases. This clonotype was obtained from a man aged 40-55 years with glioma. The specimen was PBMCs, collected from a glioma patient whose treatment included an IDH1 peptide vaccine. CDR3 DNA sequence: TGTGCCAGCAAGGCGCAGGGGGCTTTAGGCTACACCTTC. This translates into CASKAQGALGYTF.